The next 24 T cell receptor beta chains were all read from a single sample in a study of blood T cell repertoires in COVID-19. The table came from immunoSEQ multiplex PCR; TCRdb's copy has only in-frame clones and leaves some out. The table lists 250,000 to 350,000 clones, 80% to 95% of them singletons. Sequencing used PBMCs or T cells enriched from blood (not recorded which). These receptor sequences come from a young woman who had recovered from COVID-19.

This CDR3 is CASSQVGGGRYEQFF. CDR3 DNA: TGTGCCAGCAGCCAAGTTGGCGGCGGGAGGTATGAGCAGTTCTTC. This chain connects TRBV3-1 (or the pseudogene TRBV3-2) to TRBJ2-1; 8 nucleotides line up with TRBD2. Germline V gene sequence: CDR1 LGHDT, CDR2 YNNKEL (reference sequence). The V segment lost 1 base and the J segment 8 bases; nucleotides outside the gene matches: 7. CDR3 length: 15 amino acids.

The count of this clone is one. The chain links TRBV28 to TRBJ1-1; D perhaps matches TRBD1 (6 bases). Trimming shortened V by 6 bases and J by 3 bases, and 20 bases separated the two germline ends. Germline CDR1 reads MDHEN; CDR2 reads SYDVKM. This CDR3 spans 16 amino acids. CDR3 region: CASSSYPGVGDTEAFF. The CDR3 coding sequence is TGTGCCAGCAGCTCGTATCCAGGGGTTGGGGACACTGAAGCTTTCTTT.

V gene TRBV7-8 combines with J gene TRBJ2-1, with 10 bases aligning to TRBD2. The junction had 14 bases not matched to a gene; V was cut back by 6 bases and J by 9 bases. The germline gives CDR1 SGHVS, CDR2 FQNEAQ. The CDR3 runs 16 residues. CDR3 loop: CASSQTGSGRAGEQFF. Written as DNA, the CDR3 is TGTGCCAGCAGTCAAACTGGAAGCGGGAGGGCAGGTGAGCAGTTCTTC.

V is TRBV28 and J is TRBJ1-6; 8 nucleotides align to TRBD1. Per the germline V gene, CDR1 is MDHEN and CDR2 is SYDVKM. The CDR3 runs to 13 residues. V was clipped by 8 bases and J by 4 bases; unmatched bases: 1. This chain's CDR3 is CASRDRYNSPLHF. DNA for the CDR3: TGTGCCAGCCGGGACAGGTATAATTCACCCCTCCACTTT.

The chain links TRBV5-4 to TRBJ2-4; 8 bases match TRBD2. Unmatched junction bases numbered 9, after V lost 3 bases and J lost 7 bases. The CDR3 spans 15 residues. From germline, CDR1 is SGHNT and CDR2 YYREEE (reference sequence). CDR3 coding DNA: TGTGCCAGCAGCTCACCCGGGACTAGTTCCAACATTCAGTACTTC. Residues: CASSSPGTSSNIQYF.

J is TRBJ1-5 and V is TRBV28; D unresolved. This CDR3 is 14 amino acids long. Germline V lookup: CDR1 MDHEN, CDR2 SYDVKM. Trimming took off 3 bases at V and 3 bases at J, with 9 bases between the two ends. CDR3 in amino acids: CASSFRFPNQPQHF. CDR3 nucleotides: TGTGCCAGCAGTTTCCGGTTCCCCAATCAGCCCCAGCATTTT.

V and J are TRBV4-1 and TRBJ2-3; 11 bases map to TRBD1. The CDR3 consists of 16 residues. J lost 3 bases, V lost 2 bases, and 4 bases had no gene match. Per the germline V gene, CDR1 is MGHRA and CDR2 is YSYEKL. CDR3 sequence reads: CASSQTGTGGTDTQYF. As DNA, the CDR3 is TGCGCCAGCAGCCAAACCGGGACAGGGGGGACAGATACGCAGTATTTT.

The V and J genes are TRBV28 and TRBJ1-4; D call uncertain. Trimming pared 7 bases from V and 8 bases from J, leaving 14 bases between. This CDR3 region has 13 residues. Germline V lookup: CDR1 MDHEN, CDR2 SYDVKM. This chain's CDR3 is CASIDTGREKLFF. Written as DNA, the CDR3 is TGTGCCAGCATAGATACGGGGAGGGAAAAACTGTTTTTT.

The gene calls are TRBV4-1 and TRBJ1-5; D gene ambiguous. V gave up 1 base and J gave up 4 bases, with 8 bases separating them. CDR3 length: 14 residues. Germline values: CDR1 MGHRA, CDR2 YSYEKL. The CDR3 loop reads CASSQASPNQPQHF. Here the CDR3 DNA reads TGCGCCAGCAGCCAAGCCAGTCCTAATCAGCCCCAGCATTTT.

The gene calls are TRBV7-9 and TRBJ2-5; tentatively, D is TRBD2 (5 bases). The CDR3 runs to 14 residues. The ends were cut back, 4 bases at V and 4 bases at J, with 13 bases in the middle. The V gene's germline CDR1 is SEHNR and CDR2 FQNEAQ (reference sequence). The CDR3 spells CASSSPARGETQYF. CDR3 nucleotide sequence: TGTGCCAGCAGCTCCCCCGCCCGGGGAGAGACCCAGTACTTC.

This chain connects TRBV19 to TRBJ2-3; D perhaps matches TRBD2 (6 bases). CDR3 size: 17 residues. V was trimmed by 4 bases and J by 0 bases, leaving 17 bases between them. CDR1 is LNHDA and CDR2 is SQIVND in the germline V gene (reference sequence). This CDR3 reads CASSNSGSGLSTDTQYF. In DNA form, the CDR3 reads TGTGCCAGTAGTAACTCCGGGAGTGGGCTTAGCACAGATACGCAGTATTTT.

This clone was seen once. This rearrangement joins TRBV25-1 to TRBJ2-7; 8 nucleotides align to TRBD2. Germline assignment: CDR1 MGHDK and CDR2 SYGVNS. V was clipped by 8 bases and J by 2 bases; unmatched bases: 8. CDR3 size: 14 residues. Here the CDR3 reads CASPRVAGTYEQYF. The CDR3, as DNA: TGTGCCAGCCCTAGAGTAGCGGGAACCTACGAGCAGTACTTC.

The chain uses TRBV2 and TRBJ1-2; 10 nucleotides agree with TRBD1. The CDR3 runs 17 residues. Germline trimming cut 7 bases from V and 0 bases from J; bases unmatched to any gene: 11. CDR1 is SNHLY and CDR2 is FYNNEI in the germline V gene. The CDR3: CASTFRDRGRSNYGYTF. The CDR3 DNA follows: TGTGCCAGCACCTTTCGGGACAGGGGACGATCTAACTATGGCTACACCTTC.

The rearrangement uses TRBV30 and TRBJ2-7; no firm D call. The CDR3 spans 14 residues. With 4 bases removed from V and 3 bases from J, the gap between germline ends came to 16 bases. Germline lookup yields CDR1 GTSNPN and CDR2 SVGIG (reference sequence). The CDR3 here is CAWNSKTRFYEQYF. The CDR3, as DNA: TGTGCCTGGAACTCAAAGACCAGGTTCTACGAGCAGTACTTC.

The CDR3 region has the DNA TGTGCCAGCAGCCAAGATCGGGGGACAGGGGCCTACAATGAGCAGTTCTTC. This translates into CASSQDRGTGAYNEQFF. The rearrangement uses TRBV14 and TRBJ2-1; 10 bases match TRBD1. The CDR3 consists of 17 residues. V trimming: 0 bases; J trimming: 2 bases; junction bases outside the gene matches: 4. Per germline, CDR1 SGHDN and CDR2 FVKESK.

This chain connects TRBV10-2 to TRBJ1-5, with D possibly TRBD1 on 5 matching bases. CDR1 and CDR2 from the germline V gene are WSHSY and SAAADI. V lost 3 bases and J 4 bases, leaving 16 bases between the germline ends. This CDR3 has 16 residues. CDR3 sequence: CASSDSQGRSNQPQHF. CDR3 nucleotides: TGCGCCAGCAGTGACAGCCAGGGAAGATCTAATCAGCCCCAGCATTTT.

This chain joins TRBV15 and TRBJ2-7; TRBD2 is a possible D gene (6 bases). V lost 1 base and J 3 bases, leaving 19 bases between the germline ends. In germline, CDR1 is LNHNV, CDR2 YYDKDF (reference sequence). The CDR3 is 17 amino acids. CDR3 nucleotides: TGTGCCACCAGCAGAGTCGTGGGGACGGGAGCCCTCTACGAGCAGTACTTC. The encoded protein is CATSRVVGTGALYEQYF.

The chain employs TRBV28 and TRBJ1-4; weak D call: TRBD1 (5 bases). Germline CDR1 and CDR2: MDHEN and SYDVKM. V shed 1 base and J shed 7 bases, with 7 bases lying between them. This CDR3 is 13 amino acids long. The CDR3 DNA sequence: TGTGCCAGCAGTTTATCAGGGTCTGAAAAACTGTTTTTT. It is translated as CASSLSGSEKLFF. The whole variable domain, remainder taken from reference TRBV28 and TRBJ1-4, is DVKVTQSSRYLVKRTGEKVFLECVQDMDHENMFWYRQDPGLGLRLIYFSYDVKMKEKGDIPEGYSVSREKKERFSLILESASTNQTSMYLCASSLSGSEKLFFGSGTQLSVL.

This chain links TRBV9 with TRBJ2-2; 13 positions agree with TRBD2. The CDR3 runs 15 residues. Germline CDR1 and CDR2: SGDLS and YYNGEE. Unmatched junction bases numbered 2, after V lost 3 bases and J lost 6 bases. The CDR3 here is CASSGTSGSAGELFF. The CDR3 DNA reads TGTGCCAGCAGCGGGACTAGCGGGAGCGCCGGGGAGCTGTTTTTT.

This sequence joins TRBV7-2 and TRBJ1-6; D may be TRBD1 (6 bases). V shed 4 bases and J shed 5 bases, with 15 bases lying between them. The CDR3 runs to 16 residues. The V gene's germline CDR1 is SGHTA and CDR2 FQGNSA. CDR3 DNA: TGTGCCAGCAGCTACGTCAGGGGCCAGAATAATTCACCCCTCCACTTT. It translates to CASSYVRGQNNSPLHF.

V is TRBV7-9 and J is TRBJ2-1; a weak D match, TRBD1 (5 bases). Germline-derived CDR1 and CDR2 are SEHNR and FQNEAQ (reference sequence). The CDR3 sequence is 13 residues long. V lost 3 bases to trimming and J lost 8 bases, with 11 bases between them. This CDR3 reads CASSLPTVYEQFF. The CDR3 DNA reads TGTGCCAGCAGCTTGCCGACAGTTTATGAGCAGTTCTTC.

V gene TRBV30 combines with J gene TRBJ2-2; 8 bases align to TRBD2. Germline values: CDR1 GTSNPN, CDR2 SVGIG (reference sequence). V dropped 3 bases and J dropped 2; count of bases not matched to a gene: 8. This CDR3 is 16 amino acids long. This CDR3 reads CAWREGTRGNTGELFF. The CDR3 DNA follows: TGTGCCTGGAGGGAAGGGACTAGGGGTAACACCGGGGAGCTGTTTTTT.

This rearrangement joins TRBV29-1 to TRBJ1-5; a weak D match, TRBD1 (5 bases). This CDR3 spans 18 amino acids. The germline CDR1 and CDR2 sequences are SQVTM and ANQGSEA. With 7 bases removed from V and 2 bases from J, the gap between germline ends came to 27 bases. This chain's CDR3 is CSASNSSGGVIGNQPQHF. The CDR3 DNA reads TGCAGCGCCTCGAACTCGAGTGGGGGGGTGATTGGCAATCAGCCCCAGCATTTT.

The CDR3 here is CASSYSGTDRTGELFF. CDR3 bases: TGTGCCAGCAGTTACTCTGGGACAGATCGCACCGGGGAGCTGTTTTTT. J is TRBJ2-2 and V is TRBV6-2 or TRBV6-3; 7 bases map to TRBD1. Losses at the gene ends were 0 bases for V and 4 bases for J; bases not matched to a gene: 5. Germline V gives CDR1 MNHEY, CDR2 SVGEGT. The CDR3 spans 16 residues.